Shown below are 13 T cell receptor beta chains from a single sample sequenced in a study of blood T cell repertoires in COVID-19. Produced via immunoSEQ multiplex PCR; TCRdb's table is partial and in-frame only. The table lists 90,000 to 130,000 clones, approximately 83% of them singletons. The sample was peripheral blood. The receptors shown here come from a woman aged 70-85 years with acute or convalescent COVID-19.

The chain links TRBV5-8 to TRBJ1-4, with D perhaps matching TRBD1 (6 bases). V was pared by 4 bases and J by 7 bases, with 17 bases between. CDR3 length: 15 residues. CDR1 is SGHTS, CDR2 YDEGEE, per germline. CDR3 region: CASSPQGRTLEKLFF. CDR3 bases: TGTGCCAGCAGCCCTCAGGGGAGAACTCTTGAAAAACTGTTTTTT.

The chain has TRBV30 and TRBJ1-5; 9 positions match TRBD1. The CDR3 spans 14 residues. The germline V gene has CDR1 GTSNPN and CDR2 SVGIG (reference sequence). Trimming removed 2 bases from V and 6 bases from J; junction bases left unmatched: 5. Here the CDR3 reads CAWSSDRGGQPQHF. The CDR3 bases are TGTGCCTGGAGTTCTGACAGGGGGGGTCAGCCCCAGCATTTT.

Here the CDR3 DNA reads TGTGCCAGCAGCCCGGGACTAGCGGACACCGGGGAGCTGTTTTTT. Translated, it gives CASSPGLADTGELFF. The chain links TRBV7-3 to TRBJ2-2; 11 nucleotides agree with TRBD2. The junction had 2 bases not matched to a gene; V was cut back by 5 bases and J by 3 bases. This CDR3 contains 15 residues. The V gene's germline CDR1 is SGHTA and CDR2 FQGTGA.

This clone was detected a few times. Written as DNA, the CDR3 is TGTGCCAGCAGCCCCGGGGGGGCAAATCAGCCCCAGCATTTT. Encoded protein: CASSPGGANQPQHF. The rearrangement joins TRBV7-9 to TRBJ1-5, with a weak D call TRBD1 (6 bases). The CDR3 extends over 14 amino acids. The germline V gene has CDR1 SEHNR and CDR2 FQNEAQ (reference sequence). V lost 5 bases, J lost 4 bases, and 12 bases lay in between. Using reference TRBV7-9 and TRBJ1-5 for the parts outside the CDR3, the full variable domain is DTGVSQNPRHKITKRGQNVTFRCDPISEHNRLYWYRQTLGQGPEFLTYFQNEAQLEKSRLLSDRFSAERPKGSFSTLEIQRTEQGDSAMYLCASSPGGANQPQHFGDGTRLSIL.

DNA for the CDR3: TGCGCCAGCAGCTTGTCGGGACAGATCTATGGCTACACCTTC. Amino acid sequence: CASSLSGQIYGYTF. This chain joins TRBV5-1 and TRBJ1-2, with 7 bases identical to TRBD1. Trimming took 1 base from V and 4 from J; bases not matched to a gene: 4. CDR3 length: 14 residues. CDR1 is SGHRS and CDR2 is YFSETQ in the germline V gene.

This clone was observed a handful of times. The rearrangement joins TRBV4-1 to TRBJ2-4; 7 bases map to TRBD1. The CDR3 has 16 amino acids. The V and J ends lost 1 base and 7 bases, in that order; junction bases with no gene match: 10. In germline, CDR1 is MGHRA, CDR2 YSYEKL. CDR3 amino acids: CASSQVRPDRFNIQYF. The CDR3 DNA reads as TGCGCCAGCAGCCAAGTGCGTCCGGACAGGTTTAACATTCAGTACTTC.

The chain carries TRBV19 and TRBJ1-5, with TRBD1 identical over 10 bases. From germline, CDR1 is LNHDA and CDR2 SQIVND (reference sequence). The junction had 12 bases not matched to a gene; V was cut back by 3 bases and J by 7 bases. The CDR3 sequence is 17 residues long. CDR3 amino acids: CASSMRDRGPLGQPQHF. In DNA form, the CDR3 reads TGTGCCAGTAGTATGCGGGACAGGGGACCCCTAGGGCAGCCCCAGCATTTT.

V gene TRBV28 combines with J gene TRBJ1-1; maybe TRBD1 (5 bases). Trimming cost V 6 bases and J 4 bases, with 12 bases left between them. Germline V gene lookup returns CDR1 MDHEN and CDR2 SYDVKM. The CDR3 length is 13 residues. CDR3 region: CASSLGPATEAFF. Written as DNA, the CDR3 is TGTGCCAGCAGCCTGGGGCCGGCCACTGAAGCTTTCTTT. The full variable domain, its missing parts supplied by reference TRBV28 and TRBJ1-1, is DVKVTQSSRYLVKRTGEKVFLECVQDMDHENMFWYRQDPGLGLRLIYFSYDVKMKEKGDIPEGYSVSREKKERFSLILESASTNQTSMYLCASSLGPATEAFFGQGTRLTVV.

V usage is TRBV27 and J usage is TRBJ2-7; a weak D match, TRBD2 (5 bases). Deletions cut 5 bases from V and 4 bases from J, with 21 bases between. The CDR3 has 16 amino acids. The germline gives CDR1 MNHEY, CDR2 SMNVEV (reference sequence). The CDR3 nucleotides are TGTGCCAGCAGTCTGTATAGAAGGACGGGGAAGTACGAGCAGTACTTC. This encodes CASSLYRRTGKYEQYF.

The genes are TRBV10-1 and TRBJ2-2; 11 positions match TRBD2. The V gene's germline CDR1 is WNHNN and CDR2 SYGVQD (reference sequence). The ends lost 8 bases at V and 4 bases at J; junction bases unmatched: 9. The CDR3 sequence is 16 residues long. The CDR3 DNA sequence: TGCGCCAGCTCCATACTAGCGGGAGTGGGCACCGGGGAGCTGTTTTTT. This gives the protein CASSILAGVGTGELFF.

The gene calls are TRBV28 and TRBJ1-2; D is perhaps TRBD1 (6 bases). Germline V gene data show CDR1 as MDHEN and CDR2 as SYDVKM. The CDR3 is made up of 14 amino acids. With 5 bases removed from V and 5 bases from J, the gap between germline ends came to 15 bases. CDR3 sequence reads: CASSNQGMRYGYTF. The CDR3, as DNA: TGTGCCAGCAGTAATCAGGGGATGAGGTATGGCTACACCTTC.

This chain connects TRBV19 to TRBJ2-7, with 9 bases aligning to TRBD1. Germline values: CDR1 LNHDA, CDR2 SQIVND (reference sequence). Trimming took 4 bases from V and 3 from J; bases not matched to a gene: 4. The CDR3 contains 14 residues. CDR3 sequence (DNA): TGTGCCAGTAGTACAGGGACAGGGTTCTACGAGCAGTACTTC. Translating gives CASSTGTGFYEQYF.

The J gene is TRBJ2-7, the V gene TRBV25-1, with 8 bases aligning to TRBD2. V shed 1 base, J shed 3 bases, and the junction held 8 bases outside the gene matches. Germline V lookup: CDR1 MGHDK, CDR2 SYGVNS. This CDR3 is 16 amino acids long. The CDR3 sequence is CASSESLGTRGYEQYF. CDR3 DNA: TGTGCCAGCAGTGAATCCCTCGGGACTAGAGGCTACGAGCAGTACTTC.